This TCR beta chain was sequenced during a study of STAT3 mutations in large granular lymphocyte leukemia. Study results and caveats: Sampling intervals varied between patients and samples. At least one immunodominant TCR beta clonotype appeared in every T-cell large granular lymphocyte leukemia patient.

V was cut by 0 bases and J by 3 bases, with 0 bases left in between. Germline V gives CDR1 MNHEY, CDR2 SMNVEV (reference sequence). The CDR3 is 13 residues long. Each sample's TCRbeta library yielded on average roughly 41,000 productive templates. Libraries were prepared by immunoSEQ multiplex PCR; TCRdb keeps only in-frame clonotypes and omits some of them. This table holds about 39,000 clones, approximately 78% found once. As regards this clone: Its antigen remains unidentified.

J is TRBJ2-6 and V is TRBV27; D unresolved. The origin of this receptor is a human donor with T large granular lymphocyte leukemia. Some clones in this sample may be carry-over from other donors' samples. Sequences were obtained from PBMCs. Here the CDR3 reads CASSLSGANVLTF. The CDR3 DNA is TGTGCCAGCAGTTTATCTGGGGCCAACGTCCTGACTTTC.